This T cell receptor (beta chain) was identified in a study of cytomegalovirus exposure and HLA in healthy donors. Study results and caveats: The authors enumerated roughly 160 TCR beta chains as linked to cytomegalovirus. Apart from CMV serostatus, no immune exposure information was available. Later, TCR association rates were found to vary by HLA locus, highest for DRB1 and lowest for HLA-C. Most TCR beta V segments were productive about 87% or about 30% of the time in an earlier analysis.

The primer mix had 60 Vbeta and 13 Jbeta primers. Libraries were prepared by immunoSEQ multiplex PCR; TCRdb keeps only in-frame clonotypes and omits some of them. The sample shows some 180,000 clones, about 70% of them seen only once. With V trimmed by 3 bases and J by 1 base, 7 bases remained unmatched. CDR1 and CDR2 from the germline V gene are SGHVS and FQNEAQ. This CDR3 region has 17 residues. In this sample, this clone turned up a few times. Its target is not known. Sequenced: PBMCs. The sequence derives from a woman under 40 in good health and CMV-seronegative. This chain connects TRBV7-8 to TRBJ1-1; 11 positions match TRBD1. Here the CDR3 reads CASSLDRGLVRNTEAFF. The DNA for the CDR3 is TGTGCCAGCAGCTTGGACAGGGGGCTGGTAAGGAACACTGAAGCTTTCTTT.